The 8 T cell receptor beta chains given below trace back to one sample, sequenced in a study of tumor-infiltrating lymphocytes in primary liver carcinoma. TCR beta cDNA came from roughly 550 ng total RNA, primed with a constant-region primer. Libraries covering TCR beta were generated through three nested multiplex PCR rounds (using a slightly modified ARM-PCR). The opening two PCR rounds, around 9 cycles each, paired TRBV1-TRBV30 forward primers with a C-beta reverse primer. TCRdb independently ran MiXCR on the multiplex PCR reads; one entry per CDR3 protein. The table shows approximately 120,000 distinct CDR3 sequences, with 64% occurring only once. Both RNA and DNA were isolated together from roughly 20-30 mg of bulk tissue that had not been sorted. The sample consisted of liver tumor tissue from sampling region 3. Described subset: tumor region T3, left-lateral pole. These receptors all stem from a woman aged 60-70 years with primary liver carcinoma and hepatitis B virus infection.

The rearrangement uses TRBV28 and TRBJ2-5, with D hard to call. Germline CDR1 is MDHEN and CDR2 is SYDVKM. CDR3 length: 12 residues. V lost 3 bases and J lost 13, with 15 bases in between. This CDR3 reads CASSFFGGMTYF. The CDR3 DNA reads TGTGCCAGCAGTTTTTTTGGTGGCATGACGTACTTC.

Concerning this clonotype itself: A read error may explain this, as a much larger clone is one base away. The chain uses TRBV5-5 and TRBJ2-7, with D tentatively TRBD1 or TRBD2 (5 bases each). The CDR3 has 13 residues. Trimming took off 2 bases at V and 6 bases at J, with 12 bases between the two ends. Germline V gives CDR1 SGHKS, CDR2 YYEKEE (reference sequence). The CDR3 DNA reads as TGTGCCAGCAGCTTCGGGACGGTGGGCGAGCAGTACTTC. Translated, it gives CASSFGTVGEQYF.

Points on this clonotype: This could be a read error, since a much larger clone is one nucleotide away. V is TRBV25-1 and J is TRBJ2-1; D gene unclear. This CDR3 has 18 amino acids. Germline values: CDR1 MGHDK, CDR2 SYGVNS. The CDR3 region has the DNA TGTGCCAGCAGTGAGCCGACCGTGTTCGGCGGCTCCCACAATGAGCAGTTCTTC. Translation: CASSEPTVFGGSHNEQFF. The full variable domain, in which reference TRBV25-1 and TRBJ2-1 provide the parts outside the CDR3, is EADIYQTPRYLVIGTGKKITLECSQTMGHDKMYWYQQDPGMELHLIHYSYGVNSTEKGDLSSESTVSRIRTEHFPLTLESARPSHTSQYLCASSEPTVFGGSHNEQFFGPGTRLTVL.

About this clonotype: This sequence may be a read error, since a much larger clone differs from it by one base. This CDR3 reads CASSEGRTATYEQYF. DNA of the CDR3: TGTGCCAGCAGTGAAGGGAGGACAGCAACCTACGAGCAGTACTTC. This chain connects TRBV6-1 to TRBJ2-7; perhaps TRBD1 as D (6 bases). Germline assignment: CDR1 MNHNS and CDR2 SASEGT. The germline V and J ends were trimmed by 1 base and 2 bases, with 12 bases remaining between them. The CDR3 runs 15 residues.

As to this clonotype: The CDR3 does not close with the conserved phenylalanine or tryptophan, likely indicating a read error. This chain joins TRBV11-2 and TRBJ2-5; 7 bases map to TRBD2. The CDR3 runs to 13 residues. J was trimmed by 4 bases and V by 5 bases; bases with no gene match: 4. Germline CDR1 SGHAT, CDR2 FQNNGV. The CDR3 loop reads CASSHGLGETQYL. Here the CDR3 DNA reads TGTGCCAGCAGCCATGGACTAGGAGAGACCCAGTACCTC.

About this clonotype itself: A read error may be the cause here, since a much bigger clone is one base away. The chain combines TRBV5-4 with TRBJ2-3, with TRBD2 matching 9 bases. The CDR3 consists of 17 residues. CDR1 SGHNT and CDR2 YYREEE come from the germline V gene (reference sequence). The DNA for the CDR3 is TGTACCAGCAGCAGGAAGGCTAGCGGGGATAACACAGATACGCAGTATTTT. Translation: CTSSRKASGDNTDTQYF.

On this clonotype itself: At one end the junction does not follow the germline gene, possibly because of a read error. V and J are TRBV6-1 and TRBJ1-1; D remains ambiguous. The germline CDR1 and CDR2 sequences are MNHNS and SASEGT. CDR3 length equals 13 residues. The CDR3 DNA follows: TGTGCCATATCCAGCGGGCCGGCTTCTGAAGCTTACTTT. Translation gives CAISSGPASEAYF.

This clonotype was recorded at least ten times. The chain has TRBV11-2 and TRBJ2-1; TRBD2 agrees at 7 bases. CDR3 length: 17 amino acids. V trimming: 1 base; J trimming: 0 bases; junction bases outside the gene matches: 6. Germline CDR1 reads SGHAT; CDR2 reads FQNNGV. The CDR3 loop reads CASSLGLGGSSYNEQFF. CDR3 sequence (DNA): TGTGCCAGCAGCTTAGGCCTCGGGGGGAGCTCCTACAATGAGCAGTTCTTC.